Following are 5 T cell receptor beta chains from one sample sequenced in a study of Graves' ophthalmopathy and Graves' hyperthyroidism. From RNA, the CDR3 regions of TCR beta chains were amplified and sequenced. Investigators did first-round RT-PCR with HTBI primers, then second-round multiplex PCR. TCRdb reanalysed the multiplex PCR reads using MiXCR and keeps one entry per CDR3 protein. There are about 340,000 distinct CDR3 sequences in the sample; roughly 15% occur only once, and more than 9% lies in the top ten. The specimen sequenced was peripheral blood. The source is an adult man with Graves' ophthalmopathy.

This clonotype showed up many times. The CDR3 DNA sequence: TGCAGTGCTAGAGTGGGGACAGCGAACACCGGGGAGCTGTTTTTT. As protein: CSARVGTANTGELFF. V gene TRBV20-1 combines with J gene TRBJ2-2, with 7 bases identical to TRBD1. The length of the CDR3 is 15 residues. From germline, CDR1 is DFQATT and CDR2 SNEGSKA (reference sequence). V dropped 1 base and J dropped 0; count of bases not matched to a gene: 2.

This clonotype was seen repeatedly, ten times or more. This chain uses TRBV12-3 or TRBV12-4 with TRBJ2-7; 7 bases agree with TRBD2. V lost 4 bases to trimming and J lost 1 base; unmatched junction nucleotides: 4. The CDR3 is 14 residues long. CDR3 region: CASSSLAASYEQYF. The DNA of the CDR3 is TGTGCCAGCAGTTCTCTAGCGGCTTCCTACGAGCAGTACTTC.

This clonotype was picked up many times. The rearrangement joins TRBV7-3 to TRBJ2-7; possibly TRBD2 for D (5 bases). The CDR3 has 15 residues. Germline CDR1 is SGHTA and CDR2 is FQGTGA. The V gene lost 7 bases and the J gene lost 0 bases, with 16 bases spanning the gap. This chain's CDR3 is CASTVRGWSSYEQYF. The CDR3, as DNA: TGTGCCAGCACCGTTCGCGGGTGGAGCTCCTACGAGCAGTACTTC.

Many counts were recorded for this clonotype. The rearrangement uses TRBV6-1 and TRBJ1-3; a weak D match, TRBD1 (5 bases). The germline V gene has CDR1 MNHNS and CDR2 SASEGT. The CDR3 runs 14 residues. Between the trimmed V and J ends, which lost 5 bases and 3 bases, there was a span of 11 bases. The CDR3 region has the DNA TGTGCCAGCAGTCCACGGACAAGTGGAAACACCATATATTTT. It encodes CASSPRTSGNTIYF.

This clonotype was seen ten or more times. The chain joins TRBV19 to TRBJ1-5; D is undetermined. The CDR3 totals 13 residues. Germline assignment: CDR1 LNHDA and CDR2 SQIVND (reference sequence). Trimming stripped 7 bases from V and 2 bases from J, with 9 bases between. Written as DNA, the CDR3 is TGTGCCAGTAAATCCGCCCGCAATCAGCCCCAGCATTTT. This gives the protein CASKSARNQPQHF. Supplemented by reference TRBV19 and TRBJ1-5, the full variable domain reads DGGITQSPKYLFRKEGQNVTLSCEQNLNHDAMYWYRQDPGQGLRLIYYSQIVNDFQKGDIAEGYSVSREKKESFPLTVTSAQKNPTAFYLCASKSARNQPQHFGDGTRLSIL.